This T cell receptor (beta chain) was sequenced in a study of blood T cell repertoires in COVID-19. Study-level background: Sources were T cells, B-cell-depleted T cells, or PBMCs; the material itself was cDNA or gDNA.

TCRdb's copy holds only in-frame clones and misses some; the assay was immunoSEQ multiplex PCR. The sample has about 28,000 clones, approximately 86% seen once. In this sample, this clone turned up a few times. Recruited during active infection, patients (from Seattle) were subsequently followed longitudinally. The material sequenced was peripheral blood. This receptor was taken from a man aged 55 to 70 with COVID-19, enrolled during active disease.

The CDR3 coding sequence is TGCGCCAGCAGCTGGACAGTACGAACAGGGGGCCTCGGTCGCACCGGGGAGCTGTTTTTT. It translates to CASSWTVRTGGLGRTGELFF. The V gene is TRBV5-1, the J gene TRBJ2-2, with TRBD1 matching 9 bases. CDR1 and CDR2 (germline): SGHRS, YFSETQ. This CDR3 is 20 amino acids long. Unmatched junction bases numbered 19, after V lost 3 bases and J lost 4 bases.